A single sample is the source of the 6 T cell receptor beta chains below, sequenced in a study of T cells in women clearing cervical HPV infection. Sequencing was performed with immunoSEQ multiplex PCR; in TCRdb, only in-frame clones are kept and a portion is missing. In total, the table holds approximately 35,000 clones. The sample was blood buffy coat. Receptors were obtained from a woman between 18 and 70 years old with a cervical HPV16 infection that either progressed to CIN3+ or cleared (not recorded which).

CDR3 residues: CASSLRTSGSSYNEQFF. Partial CDR3 DNA: TGTGCCAGCAGCCTCCGGACTAGCGGGAGCTCCTACAATGAG. This chain links TRBV4-2 with TRBJ2-1, with 13 bases fitting TRBD2. With the read ending 3 residues before the CDR3 end, the germline J gene is used to fill in that end. The CDR3 has 17 residues. Losses at the gene ends were 4 bases for V and 0 bases for J; bases not matched to a gene: 3. Germline V gene lookup returns CDR1 LGHNA and CDR2 YNFKEQ.

About this clone itself: Coverage ceases 3 residues before the CDR3 finishes, and the germline J gene fills in the end. The V call is TRBV4-1, the J call TRBJ1-2; D perhaps matches TRBD1 (6 bases). Germline loops: CDR1 MGHRA, CDR2 YSYEKL. V lost 1 base, J lost 7 bases, and 19 bases lay in between. This CDR3 has 16 residues. The CDR3 DNA, read in part, is TGCGCCAGCAGCCAAGCTCAGCCAGGGGAATTGGCTGGC. Its protein product is CASSQAQPGELAG. The full CDR3 protein is CASSQAQPGELAGYTF.

As for this clone: The junction shows a germline mismatch at one end, possibly a read error. The CDR3 end lies 3 residues beyond the end of the read and is filled in from the germline J gene. The gene calls are TRBV30 and TRBJ2-3; 9 nucleotides match TRBD2. CDR1 and CDR2 from the germline V gene are GTSNPN and SVGIG (reference sequence). The CDR3 runs to 16 residues. CDR3: CARSVLAGGRSDTQYF. The covered CDR3 bases are TGTGCCCGGAGTGTACTGGCGGGGGGGCGATCAGATACG.

Turning to this clone: The CDR3 end lies 3 residues beyond the end of the read and is filled in from the germline J gene. The chain combines TRBV10-3 with TRBJ1-1; tentative D call: TRBD1 (6 bases). Per the germline V gene, CDR1 is ENHRY and CDR2 is SYGVKD. CDR3 length: 14 amino acids. The sequenced CDR3 bases are TGTGCCATTGCATTAGATGGGACACAAGACGAA. Its protein product is CAIALDGTQDE. The whole CDR3 protein reads CAIALDGTQDEAFF.

The sequenced part of the CDR3 DNA is TGCAGTGCTAGTGATCCAGGGAGCTCCTACGAG. Residues: CSASDPGSSYE. The CDR3 in full is CSASDPGSSYEQYF. V usage is TRBV20-1 and J usage is TRBJ2-7; D possibly matches TRBD1 or TRBD2 (5 bases each). With the read ending 3 residues before the CDR3 end, the germline J gene is used to fill in that end. This CDR3 contains 14 residues. V dropped 3 bases and J dropped 0 bases, with 12 bases sitting between them. CDR1 and CDR2 from the germline V gene are DFQATT and SNEGSKA (reference sequence).

In regard to this clone: The CDR3 end falls 3 residues outside the read, so it is completed with the germline J gene. V usage is TRBV19 and J usage is TRBJ1-2; tentative D call: TRBD1 (6 bases). Germline CDR1 and CDR2: LNHDA and SQIVND (reference sequence). The CDR3 spans 14 residues. Trimming removed 0 bases at V and 2 bases at J, with 7 bases between. The part of the CDR3 DNA that was read is TGTGCCAGTAGTATAGAGACAGGAAACTATGGC. It yields the protein CASSIETGNYG. The CDR3 as a whole reads CASSIETGNYGYTF.